A single sample gave rise to the 17 T cell receptor beta chains below, sequenced in a study of T cell changes during pregnancy in multiple sclerosis. Here immunoSEQ multiplex PCR was the method, and the copy in TCRdb shows in-frame clones only, minus some. The repertoire holds 55,000 to 65,000 clones, with 80% to 90% as singletons. The material sequenced was peripheral blood, taken in the first trimester of pregnancy. These receptors came from a female donor in good health, enrolled as a control in a pregnancy study.

The chain carries TRBV10-3 and TRBJ1-1; weak D call: TRBD1 (5 bases). Germline values: CDR1 ENHRY, CDR2 SYGVKD. The CDR3 is 14 residues long. Trimming removed 8 bases at V and 1 base at J, with 14 bases between. CDR3 sequence reads: CAIRSGVSNTEAFF. The CDR3 nucleotides are TGTGCCATCCGGTCGGGGGTCTCGAACACTGAAGCTTTCTTT.

This chain joins TRBV19 and TRBJ2-7, with a tentative D call TRBD1 (5 bases). CDR1 and CDR2 from the germline V gene are LNHDA and SQIVND (reference sequence). The CDR3 consists of 16 residues. V lost 4 bases, J lost 3 bases, and 19 bases lay in between. CDR3 nucleotide sequence: TGTGCCAGTAGTACAGGACACGGCTTGGTCTACTACGAGCAGTACTTC. Translation: CASSTGHGLVYYEQYF.

The chain links TRBV5-6 to TRBJ2-7; 13 bases align to TRBD2. J was trimmed by 6 bases and V by 4 bases; bases with no gene match: 10. Germline CDR1 SGHDT, CDR2 YYEEEE. The CDR3 extends over 16 amino acids. CDR3 protein: CASSLGLAGARGEQYF. The CDR3 bases are TGTGCCAGCAGCCTAGGACTAGCGGGGGCCCGTGGCGAGCAGTACTTC.

This clone has only one observation. The genes are TRBV19 and TRBJ1-2; 12 nucleotides align to TRBD1. Trimming took 10 bases from V and 4 from J; bases not matched to a gene: 10. CDR1 is LNHDA, CDR2 SQIVND, per germline (reference sequence). The length of the CDR3 is 15 residues. In nucleotides, the CDR3 is TGTGCCACTAGGGACAGGGGGCGATGGGCCTATGGCTACACCTTC. Protein sequence: CATRDRGRWAYGYTF.

In its sample, this clone was seen once. The CDR3 is CASSLSGTPYEKLFF. DNA of the CDR3: TGTGCCAGCAGCTTAAGTGGGACACCTTATGAAAAACTGTTTTTT. This chain joins TRBV7-3 and TRBJ1-4, with D possibly being TRBD1 (6 bases). V dropped 1 base and J dropped 6 bases, with 12 bases sitting between them. Germline values: CDR1 SGHTA, CDR2 FQGTGA. CDR3 length equals 15 residues.

This chain uses TRBV19 with TRBJ1-2; a weak D match, TRBD1 (5 bases). The CDR3 loop spans 14 amino acids. Germline V lookup: CDR1 LNHDA, CDR2 SQIVND (reference sequence). Trimming stripped 3 bases from V and 4 bases from J, with 12 bases between. In nucleotides, the CDR3 is TGTGCCAGTAGTATTGGGGGGTTTGGCTATGGCTACACCTTC. Translating gives CASSIGGFGYGYTF.

The J gene is TRBJ2-7, the V gene TRBV19; 7 bases align to TRBD1. V dropped 5 bases and J dropped 4; count of bases not matched to a gene: 2. CDR3 length: 12 amino acids. Germline CDR1 and CDR2: LNHDA and SQIVND (reference sequence). This CDR3 reads CASSYRGYEQYF. The CDR3 DNA follows: TGTGCCAGTAGTTACAGGGGATACGAGCAGTACTTC.

This clone occurred once. V gene TRBV7-9 combines with J gene TRBJ2-7; possible D gene TRBD1, 6 bases. V lost 10 bases, J lost 4 bases, and 20 bases lay in between. Germline V lookup: CDR1 SEHNR, CDR2 FQNEAQ (reference sequence). The CDR3 consists of 14 residues. The CDR3 coding sequence is TGTGCCACAGAACAGGGAAAAGATCCTTACGAGCAGTACTTC. Translation gives CATEQGKDPYEQYF.

The genes are TRBV27 and TRBJ1-1; no definite D call. CDR1 MNHEY and CDR2 SMNVEV come from the germline V gene (reference sequence). Trimming pared 8 bases from V and 4 bases from J, leaving 11 bases between. CDR3 length: 12 residues. The CDR3 here is CASRAWSTEAFF. The CDR3 DNA is TGTGCCAGCCGTGCCTGGAGCACTGAAGCTTTCTTT.

This clone appeared a few times. The chain joins TRBV11-2 to TRBJ1-1; the D gene is possibly TRBD1 (6 bases). Germline V gives CDR1 SGHAT, CDR2 FQNNGV. Trimming stripped 5 bases from V and 0 bases from J, with 13 bases between. The CDR3 is 15 amino acids. The CDR3 is CASSPSGQMNTEAFF. CDR3 in DNA: TGTGCCAGCAGCCCCTCCGGACAGATGAACACTGAAGCTTTCTTT.

The genes are TRBV6-6 and TRBJ2-5; TRBD1 matches 10 bases. CDR1 and CDR2 (germline): MNHNY, SVGAGI (reference sequence). CDR3 length equals 14 residues. After removal of 9 bases from V and 3 bases from J, the junction contained 7 bases not matched to a gene. DNA of the CDR3: TGTGCCAGTTACGCGGACAGGGGGGAAGAGACCCAGTACTTC. Its protein product is CASYADRGEETQYF.

The chain is built from TRBV19 and TRBJ1-1; the D gene is possibly TRBD1 (5 bases). The CDR3 spans 15 residues. Germline CDR1 and CDR2: LNHDA and SQIVND (reference sequence). The V gene lost 3 bases and the J gene lost 0 bases, with 11 bases spanning the gap. As DNA, the CDR3 is TGTGCCAGTAGTATTGGGGGGATAATGAACACTGAAGCTTTCTTT. Protein sequence: CASSIGGIMNTEAFF.

This clone was detected once. The rearrangement joins TRBV11-2 to TRBJ2-5, with a possible D match to TRBD2 (7 bases). Per the germline V gene, CDR1 is SGHAT and CDR2 is FQNNGV. The CDR3 totals 15 residues. The ends were cut back, 3 bases at V and 5 bases at J, with 16 bases in the middle. The CDR3 coding sequence is TGTGCCAGCAGCTTTTCGTCTGGGGGGGCGGAGACCCAGTACTTC. Its translation: CASSFSSGGAETQYF.

This chain joins TRBV10-1 and TRBJ1-1, with unresolved D. Trimming left V 4 bases short and J 4 bases short, with 10 bases between. The V gene's germline CDR1 is WNHNN and CDR2 SYGVQD (reference sequence). The CDR3 length is 13 residues. The CDR3 here is CASSGVLVTEAFF. The CDR3, as DNA: TGCGCCAGCAGTGGCGTTCTAGTCACTGAAGCTTTCTTT.

This sequence joins TRBV4-3 and TRBJ2-2, with a weak D call TRBD1 (6 bases). From germline, CDR1 is LGHNA and CDR2 YSLEER. The CDR3 is 16 amino acids. V lost 0 bases and J 6 bases, leaving 14 bases between the germline ends. In nucleotides, the CDR3 is TGCGCCAGCAGCCAAGAACCCAGGGGCTCCGCCGGGGAGCTGTTTTTT. It encodes CASSQEPRGSAGELFF.

V usage is TRBV7-9 and J usage is TRBJ1-5, with 9 positions matching TRBD1. With 5 bases clipped from V and 0 bases from J, the junction kept 8 bases outside the gene matches. Per the germline V gene, CDR1 is SEHNR and CDR2 is FQNEAQ (reference sequence). The CDR3 has 17 residues. CDR3 nucleotides: TGTGCCAGCAGCAAAGGGGACAGGGCGTATAGCAATCAGCCCCAGCATTTT. Protein: CASSKGDRAYSNQPQHF. The variable domain in full, with the rest retrieved from reference TRBV7-9 and TRBJ1-5, is DTGVSQNPRHKITKRGQNVTFRCDPISEHNRLYWYRQTLGQGPEFLTYFQNEAQLEKSRLLSDRFSAERPKGSFSTLEIQRTEQGDSAMYLCASSKGDRAYSNQPQHFGDGTRLSIL.

The rearrangement links TRBV30 to TRBJ1-2; a possible D gene is TRBD1 (6 bases). Germline CDR1 reads GTSNPN; CDR2 reads SVGIG (reference sequence). The CDR3 covers 13 residues. Trimming cost V 1 base and J 4 bases, with 10 bases left between them. The CDR3 here is CAWSETGPYGYTF. CDR3 nucleotide sequence: TGTGCCTGGAGTGAGACAGGTCCCTATGGCTACACCTTC.